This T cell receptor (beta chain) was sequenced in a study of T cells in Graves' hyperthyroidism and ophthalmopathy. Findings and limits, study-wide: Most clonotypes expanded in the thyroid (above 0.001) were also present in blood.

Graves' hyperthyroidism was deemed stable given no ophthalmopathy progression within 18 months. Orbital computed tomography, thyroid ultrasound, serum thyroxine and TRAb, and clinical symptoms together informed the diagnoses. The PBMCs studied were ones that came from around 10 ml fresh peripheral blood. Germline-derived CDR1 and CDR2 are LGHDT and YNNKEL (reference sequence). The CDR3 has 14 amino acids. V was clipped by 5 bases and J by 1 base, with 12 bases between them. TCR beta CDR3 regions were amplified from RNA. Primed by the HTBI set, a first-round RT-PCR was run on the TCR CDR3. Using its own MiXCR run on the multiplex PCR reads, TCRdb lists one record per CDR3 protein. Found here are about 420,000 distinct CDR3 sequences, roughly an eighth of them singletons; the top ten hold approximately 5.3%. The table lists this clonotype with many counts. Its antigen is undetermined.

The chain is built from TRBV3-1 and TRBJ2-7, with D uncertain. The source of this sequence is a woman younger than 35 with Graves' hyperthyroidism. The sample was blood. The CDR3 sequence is CASSVGRLSYEQYF. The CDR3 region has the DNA TGTGCCAGCAGCGTTGGACGGCTATCCTACGAGCAGTACTTC.